The rows below give T cell receptor beta chains drawn from one sample of a study of CD8 T cells in ankylosing spondylitis. MiXCR, run by TCRdb on the 5' RACE reads, gives a single entry per CDR3 protein. The sample lists more than 20,000 distinct CDR3 sequences, 10% to 15% occurring once. What was sequenced was blood. Source of these receptors: a male donor with ankylosing spondylitis or in good health (not recorded which). Both conserved end residues are part of each CDR3. Each record gives: J gene, CDR3 length, V gene, CDR3 protein.

>TRBJ2-7|13|TRBV10-3
CAIARDNSYEQYF
>TRBJ1-5|14|TRBV5-1
CASSLKGEGQPQHF
>TRBJ2-1|14|TRBV7-2
CASRPRTDYNEQFF
>TRBJ1-3|13|TRBV11-3
CASSPGSGNTIYF
>TRBJ2-2|14|TRBV29-1
CSVPTGVRAGELFF
>TRBJ1-1|12|TRBV20-1
CSAIPWVTEAFF
>TRBJ2-2|15|TRBV2
CASSGSETRPGELFF
>TRBJ2-1|19|TRBV20-1
CSARDLRTGGDLMKNEQFF
>TRBJ2-1|13|TRBV25-1
CASSETGEHEQFF
>TRBJ2-3|14|TRBV10-3
CAISKRDGTDTQYF
>TRBJ2-2|16|TRBV11-2
CASSLDGGSHTGELFF
>TRBJ2-3|16|TRBV5-6
CASSVPAGGPGDTQYF
>TRBJ2-4|14|TRBV7-3
CASSLPGAKNIQYF
>TRBJ2-2|17|TRBV29-1
CSVEAPRAGSFSGELFF
>TRBJ2-3|16|TRBV4-3
CASSQDLGQGTDTQYF
>TRBJ2-2|15|TRBV20-1
CSARVSYVGTGELFF
>TRBJ1-1|13|TRBV12-3/TRBV12-4
CASRPQENTEAFF
>TRBJ2-6|14|TRBV4-2
CASSERGGANVLTF
>TRBJ2-1|14|TRBV6-2/TRBV6-3
CASKGTTSGVLEFF
>TRBJ2-7|12|TRBV29-1
CSVVEASYEQYF
>TRBJ2-3|15|TRBV5-1
CASSFGQSGTDTQYF
>TRBJ2-3|12|TRBV29-1
CSVERGTDTQYF
>TRBJ2-3|17|TRBV5-1
CASSGGLAGVYTDTQYF
>TRBJ1-2|16|TRBV3-1
CASSQGAGTRPYGYTF
>TRBJ2-6|16|TRBV5-1
CASSLEQGSGANVLTF
>TRBJ2-3|17|TRBV7-2
CASSPGLAGKGTDTQYF
>TRBJ2-7|14|TRBV11-2
CASSLAGGSYEQYF
>TRBJ2-5|16|TRBV5-1
CASSPTRTNRRETQYF
>TRBJ2-1|15|TRBV5-1
CASSPGLAGDNEQFF
>TRBJ2-1|14|TRBV11-3
CASSLRTWDNEQFF
>TRBJ1-6|14|TRBV7-2
CASSSSSGGSPLHF
>TRBJ2-1|12|TRBV20-1
CSAILVSNEQFF
>TRBJ2-3|17|TRBV28
CASSPPRPAGVTDTQYF
>TRBJ2-3|14|TRBV25-1
CASSDRDYRGTQYF